Detailed here is one TCR beta chain. In this sample, this clone turned up a few times. Its antigen is currently not known. Base qualities are not recorded, but no much larger clone differs from it by a single base. The sample is drawn from a study of OX40 agonist ivuxolimab in advanced cancers. Turning to the overall study: Ivuxolimab was a fully human IgG2 agonistic monoclonal antibody targeting the costimulatory receptor OX40 (CD134). Of the roughly 52 patients in dose escalation, about 20 had hepatocellular carcinoma, some 15 had melanoma, 9 had renal cell carcinoma and 9 had head and neck cancer. Three dose-escalation patients achieved partial responses, one with hepatocellular carcinoma and two with cutaneous melanoma. The paper reports the monotherapy dose-escalation portion (N of about 52 patients) of the phase I ivuxolimab trial. Prior anti-PD-1, anti-PD-L1 or anti-CTLA-4 therapy was permitted, and 40% of dose-escalation patients had received checkpoint inhibitors. Intravenous ivuxolimab was administered to patients every 2 weeks at six dose levels: 0.01, 0.1, 0.3, 1.5, 3 and 10 mg/kg. The point of sequencing TCRbeta in the periphery was to test whether ivuxolimab changed TCR sequence diversity and drove clonal T-cell expansion. The dose-escalation cohort was roughly 80% male with a mean age of about 60 years, ranging from roughly 20 to 80. The full study reports these points: After ivuxolimab, expanded clones were on average more numerous among CD8+ T cells than among CD4+ T cells. Low levels of normalized T-cell clonal expansion were also seen in some patients who did not respond. At doses of 0.1 to 3.0 mg/kg, clonal expansion of both CD4+ and CD8+ blood T cells was observed from baseline to week 6. Which antigens the clonally expanded peripheral T cells were specific for was not determined. In partial responders in the 0.1-3.0 mg/kg groups, normalized peripheral clonal expansion was found to be among the lowest, especially among CD8+ T cells.

Trimming at the junction amounts to 7 bases on V and 1 base on J, and the germline ends lie 13 bases apart. CDR1 and CDR2, looked up from the germline V gene (reference sequence), are GTSNPN and SVGIG. Counted from cysteine to phenylalanine, this CDR3 has 13 amino acids. Of the read, only the CDR3 DNA is kept; its 39 bases are in frame from base 1. Genomic DNA was isolated from the sorted cells so that the TCRbeta CDR3 region could be sequenced. The immunoSEQ Assay was used to sequence the TCRbeta CDR3 regions. TCRdb retrieved this table from immuneACCESS and kept in-frame rearrangements only. Not all clones are present; in checked studies, unresolved V genes account for under half, and no reason is known for the remainder. Within this sample are around 50,000 clones, with around 79% of them counted one time only. 6.5% to 9% of the sample rests with the top ten. Patients with a history of autoimmune disease or receiving systemic immunosuppression were excluded from the trial. Peripheral blood for TCR sequencing was collected from all dose cohorts at baseline, on cycle 4 day 1, and on cycle 7 day 1. The samples were taken from a phase I, first-in-human, multicenter, open-label dose-escalation trial of ivuxolimab. Adults with locally advanced or metastatic melanoma, renal cell, hepatocellular, or head and neck squamous cell carcinoma were enrolled in the trial. Before TCR sequencing, CD4+ T cells and CD8+ T cells from peripheral blood were sorted into separate populations.

The V gene is TRBV30 and the J gene is TRBJ1-1; 5 matching bases give a weak D call of TRBD1. The receptor's source is an adult with an advanced solid tumor such as melanoma, head and neck, liver or kidney cancer. The specimen was CD4+ or CD8+ T cells sorted from blood, collected in a trial of the OX40 agonist ivuxolimab. The CDR3 corresponds to CASLARENTEAFF. The sequenced DNA: TGTGCCTCGTTGGCCAGGGAGAACACTGAAGCTTTCTTT.